The entry that follows covers one T cell receptor beta chain sequence. The entry originates in a study of blood T cell repertoires in COVID-19. Whole-study context: Donors in the United States, Italy and Spain gave samples during acute or convalescent COVID-19. In each case, the material was cDNA or gDNA derived from T cells, B-cell-depleted T cells, or PBMCs.

In the original workflow: Amplification with reference gene primers provided the estimates of nucleated cell counts. This table comes from immunoSEQ multiplex PCR, and its TCRdb copy is limited to in-frame clones, with some not included. V and J calls and clone size follow that table, whereas D and trimming were derived from the DNA. Among over 250,000 clones listed, around 90% were seen once. CDR1 is ENHRY and CDR2 is SYGVKD in the germline V gene. J gave up 4 bases and V 4 bases, and 3 bases lay outside the gene matches. The CDR3 runs to 14 residues. Material: peripheral blood. This chain joins TRBV10-3 and TRBJ2-7; 11 nucleotides line up with TRBD1. The clonotype comes from a woman in her 30s with acute or convalescent COVID-19. The CDR3 protein is CAISGTGGGYEQYF. DNA for the CDR3: TGTGCCATCAGTGGGACAGGGGGCGGGTACGAGCAGTACTTC.